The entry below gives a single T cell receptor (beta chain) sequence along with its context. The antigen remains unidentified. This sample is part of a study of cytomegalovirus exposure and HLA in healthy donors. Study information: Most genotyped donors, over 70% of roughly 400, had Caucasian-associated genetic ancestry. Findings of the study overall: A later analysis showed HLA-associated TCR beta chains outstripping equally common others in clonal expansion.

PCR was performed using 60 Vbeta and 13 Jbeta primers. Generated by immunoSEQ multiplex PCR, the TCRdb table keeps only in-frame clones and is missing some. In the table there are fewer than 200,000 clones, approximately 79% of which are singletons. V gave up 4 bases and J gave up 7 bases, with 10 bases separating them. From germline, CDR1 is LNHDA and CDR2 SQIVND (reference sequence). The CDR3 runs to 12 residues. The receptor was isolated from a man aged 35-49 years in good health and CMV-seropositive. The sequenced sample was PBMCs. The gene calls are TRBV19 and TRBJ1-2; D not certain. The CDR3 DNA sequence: TGTGCCAGTAGTAACCGCGGCGCTGGCTACACCTTC. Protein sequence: CASSNRGAGYTF.